The clone carrying this T cell receptor beta chain shows up as medium-sized (0.01 to 0.1%) by frequency. The data were obtained in a study of CD8 T cells in cerebrospinal fluid in Alzheimer's disease. CDR1 is SGHVS, CDR2 FQNEAQ, per germline. The CDR3 sequence is 14 residues long. TCRdb re-called the 10x single-cell sequencing reads, yielding one record per CDR3 amino acid sequence without DNA. The listing records around 1,200 distinct CDR3 sequences. This clonotype was obtained from a human donor in good health. This chain joins TRBV7-8 and TRBJ2-2; TCRdb's D call of TRBD1 is untestable without DNA. The sequenced sample was cerebrospinal fluid. CDR3 residues: CASSWGTGFGELFF.